The source of this T cell receptor (beta chain) is a study of T cells in Graves' hyperthyroidism and ophthalmopathy. From 10 ml of fresh peripheral blood, PBMCs were isolated. The ends were cut back, 3 bases at V and 1 base at J, with 9 bases in the middle. Germline V lookup: CDR1 MDHEN, CDR2 SYDVKM. This CDR3 is built from 14 residues. This clonotype has at least ten counts. RNA transcripts provided the source from which TCR beta CDR3 regions were amplified. The primer set for the first-round RT-PCR of the TCR CDR3 was HTBI. One entry per CDR3 protein, called by TCRdb with MiXCR from the multiplex PCR reads. The profile shows about 380,000 distinct CDR3 sequences, roughly 14% of them singletons.

The sequenced sample was blood. The receptor comes from a woman under 40 with Graves' ophthalmopathy. The chain employs TRBV28 and TRBJ1-1; the D gene is possibly TRBD1 (5 bases). For the CDR3, the DNA is TGTGCCAGCAGTTTTCGGGGGAGGAACACTGAAGCTTTCTTT. Its translation: CASSFRGRNTEAFF.